Following are 7 T cell receptor beta chains from one sample sequenced in a study of OX40 agonist ivuxolimab in advanced cancers. TCRdb's table, derived via immunoSEQ multiplex PCR, lists solely in-frame clones and lacks some. The sample records 75,000 to 95,000 clones, about 91% being singletons. The sample consisted of CD4+ or CD8+ T cells sorted from blood, taken in a trial of the OX40 agonist ivuxolimab. These receptors were collected from an adult with an advanced solid tumor such as melanoma, head and neck, liver or kidney cancer.

The chain uses TRBV19 and TRBJ2-7, with 7 bases aligning to TRBD2. CDR3 size: 15 residues. Germline V gene lookup returns CDR1 LNHDA and CDR2 SQIVND (reference sequence). Germline trimming cut 7 bases from V and 6 bases from J; bases unmatched to any gene: 15. The CDR3 nucleotides are TGTGCCAGTACTGAGAGGGGCGGGAGTAATCGCGAGCAGTACTTC. Translated, it gives CASTERGGSNREQYF.

The chain joins TRBV6-5 to TRBJ1-1, with D unresolved. The CDR3 covers 13 residues. Germline values: CDR1 MNHEY, CDR2 SVGAGI. V was clipped by 4 bases and J by 3 bases, with 9 bases between them. This CDR3 reads CASSWRQDTEAFF. As DNA, the CDR3 is TGTGCCAGCAGTTGGAGGCAGGACACTGAAGCTTTCTTT.

The chain joins TRBV30 to TRBJ2-7, with 12 positions matching TRBD2. The CDR3 length is 18 residues. The germline gives CDR1 GTSNPN, CDR2 SVGIG (reference sequence). The V segment lost 0 bases and the J segment 8 bases; nucleotides outside the gene matches: 17. CDR3 bases: TGTGCCTGGAGTGTAGGGCCCCTTTTGACTAGCGGGGGTGGGCAGCAGTACTTC. Amino acid sequence: CAWSVGPLLTSGGGQQYF.

The genes are TRBV19 and TRBJ2-2, with TRBD1 matching 7 bases. The CDR3 has 13 amino acids. Germline CDR1 reads LNHDA; CDR2 reads SQIVND (reference sequence). After removal of 5 bases from V and 6 bases from J, the junction contained 3 bases not matched to a gene. For the CDR3, the DNA is TGTGCCAGTAGTCCTCAGGGGGCCGGGGAGCTGTTTTTT. This codes for CASSPQGAGELFF.

The genes are TRBV6-6 and TRBJ2-1; a possible D gene is TRBD1 (6 bases). Trimming took 6 bases from V and 7 from J, leaving 10 bases between them. Germline CDR1 is MNHNY and CDR2 is SVGAGI (reference sequence). The CDR3 runs 12 residues. CDR3 coding DNA: TGTGCCAGCAGAACAGGGCAAAATGAGCAGTTCTTC. Its translation: CASRTGQNEQFF.

The rearrangement links TRBV6-4 to TRBJ2-3; TRBD2 agrees at 10 bases. The CDR3 extends over 16 amino acids. CDR1 MRHNA and CDR2 SNTAGT come from the germline V gene. Germline trimming cut 2 bases from V and 4 bases from J; bases unmatched to any gene: 6. CDR3 nucleotide sequence: TGTGCCAGCAGTGACCCGGCTAGCGGGAGTTCAGATACGCAGTATTTT. This translates into CASSDPASGSSDTQYF.

This chain's CDR3 is CASSGGGAETQYF. The DNA of the CDR3 is TGTGCCAGCAGCGGAGGGGGCGCAGAGACCCAGTACTTC. The genes are TRBV7-3 and TRBJ2-5; D may be TRBD1 (7 bases). V lost 5 bases and J 4 bases, leaving 11 bases between the germline ends. The CDR3 is made up of 13 amino acids. Germline V gives CDR1 SGHTA, CDR2 FQGTGA.